These 15 T cell receptor beta chains originate from one sample sequenced in a study of T cells after yellow fever vaccination. TCRdb fed the 5' RACE reads into MiXCR, producing one record per CDR3 protein. The profile shows about 160,000 distinct CDR3 sequences, about 7% of them singletons. The sample was CD4+ T cells sorted from PBMCs, taken about 5 days after the first yellow fever vaccination. All receptors come from a man aged 18 to 35 who received the YFV17D yellow fever vaccine.

In its sample, this clonotype was seen many times. This chain connects TRBV5-4 to TRBJ2-4, with a tentative D call TRBD2 (6 bases). The V end lost 3 bases, the J end lost 7 bases, and 14 bases lay between the germline ends. The CDR3 sequence is 14 residues long. Germline loops: CDR1 SGHNT, CDR2 YYREEE (reference sequence). CDR3 DNA sequence: TGTGCCAGCAGCTCCGGGGGTAGAGACAACATTCAGTACTTC. Translating gives CASSSGGRDNIQYF.

J is TRBJ1-2 and V is TRBV20-1; 7 nucleotides match TRBD1. Per germline, CDR1 DFQATT and CDR2 SNEGSKA (reference sequence). The CDR3 runs 14 residues. With 0 bases clipped from V and 7 bases from J, the junction kept 8 bases outside the gene matches. The CDR3 nucleotides are TGCAGTGCTAGAGAGAGTCTGACAGGGAGTGGCTACACCTTC. Its translation: CSARESLTGSGYTF.

This clonotype has a count of ten or more. The chain couples TRBV3-1 to TRBJ2-7; 7 bases agree with TRBD1. This CDR3 spans 14 amino acids. Per germline, CDR1 LGHDT and CDR2 YNNKEL (reference sequence). J lost 1 base, V lost 5 bases, and 5 bases had no gene match. CDR3 region: CASSYWTGSYEQYF. The DNA for the CDR3 is TGTGCCAGCAGCTACTGGACAGGATCCTACGAGCAGTACTTC.

This clonotype was recorded at least ten times. The rearrangement joins TRBV6-5 to TRBJ1-6, with no clear D. The ends were cut back, 1 base at V and 7 bases at J, with 17 bases in the middle. Germline values: CDR1 MNHEY, CDR2 SVGAGI. This CDR3 region has 17 residues. The CDR3 nucleotides are TGTGCCAGCAGTTACTGGGCAGGCCCCCTTCGCAATTCACCCCTCCACTTT. It specifies CASSYWAGPLRNSPLHF.

At least ten counts were recorded for this clonotype. The chain combines TRBV5-1 with TRBJ2-2; 12 bases match TRBD2. From germline, CDR1 is SGHRS and CDR2 YFSETQ. This CDR3 contains 17 residues. Trimming cost V 4 bases and J 3 bases; bases outside gene matches: 7. The CDR3 DNA reads TGCGCCAGCAGCCGACAGACTAGCGGGGGAGACACCGGGGAGCTGTTTTTT. Amino acid sequence: CASSRQTSGGDTGELFF.

Many counts were recorded for this clonotype. This chain uses TRBV5-1 with TRBJ2-3, with TRBD1 identical over 7 bases. V lost 1 base and J lost 6; bases outside the gene matches: 11. The germline V gene has CDR1 SGHRS and CDR2 YFSETQ. This CDR3 has 16 residues. The CDR3 region is CASSLTGANVVDTQYF. The CDR3 DNA is TGCGCCAGCAGCTTGACAGGGGCGAATGTAGTGGATACGCAGTATTTT.

Many counts were recorded for this clonotype. The rearrangement joins TRBV5-1 to TRBJ1-1; 7 nucleotides align to TRBD1. There are 13 residues in the CDR3. The trim removed 5 bases at V and 1 base at J, leaving 2 bases unmatched. Germline lookup yields CDR1 SGHRS and CDR2 YFSETQ. CDR3 in amino acids: CASSRTGNTEAFF. Written as DNA, the CDR3 is TGCGCCAGCAGTAGGACAGGGAACACTGAAGCTTTCTTT.

This clonotype was seen more than once but under ten times. J is TRBJ2-5 and V is TRBV7-2; D is ambiguous. V lost 5 bases to trimming and J lost 5 bases, with 9 bases between them. The CDR3 has 12 residues. Germline values: CDR1 SGHTA, CDR2 FQGNSA. CDR3 amino acids: CASSPTIETQYF. In nucleotides, the CDR3 is TGTGCCAGCAGCCCAACGATCGAGACCCAGTACTTC.

This clonotype has just a few counts. This chain uses TRBV5-1 with TRBJ2-3; 9 nucleotides match TRBD1. CDR1 SGHRS and CDR2 YFSETQ come from the germline V gene. J lost 1 base, V lost 2 bases, and 8 bases had no gene match. This CDR3 has 17 amino acids. The CDR3 DNA sequence: TGCGCCAGCAGCTTCTTGACAGGGGGATTTCGCACAGATACGCAGTATTTT. This encodes CASSFLTGGFRTDTQYF.

The chain carries TRBV7-9 and TRBJ1-1, with D uncertain. CDR1 and CDR2 from the germline V gene are SEHNR and FQNEAQ (reference sequence). V was cut by 5 bases and J by 6 bases, with 16 bases left in between. The CDR3 runs to 14 residues. CDR3 residues: CASSTSFPGPEAFF. CDR3 nucleotide sequence: TGTGCCAGCAGCACGTCCTTTCCGGGTCCTGAAGCTTTCTTT. Looking up the rest from reference TRBV7-9 and TRBJ1-1 gives the full variable domain: DTGVSQNPRHKITKRGQNVTFRCDPISEHNRLYWYRQTLGQGPEFLTYFQNEAQLEKSRLLSDRFSAERPKGSFSTLEIQRTEQGDSAMYLCASSTSFPGPEAFFGQGTRLTVV.

At least ten counts were recorded for this clonotype. The J gene is TRBJ1-4, the V gene TRBV7-3; no definite D call. The CDR3 runs 13 residues. With 3 bases removed from V and 4 bases from J, the gap between germline ends came to 6 bases. The germline CDR1 and CDR2 sequences are SGHTA and FQGTGA. The CDR3 sequence: CASSFRRNEKLFF. The CDR3 DNA follows: TGTGCCAGCAGCTTCAGGCGTAATGAAAAACTGTTTTTT.

In its sample, this clonotype was seen many times. This chain connects TRBV10-2 to TRBJ1-2; D call uncertain. The ends were cut back, 9 bases at V and 4 bases at J, with 15 bases in the middle. The CDR3 spans 13 residues. Germline V CDR1 and CDR2: WSHSY, SAAADI. The CDR3 sequence is CASLALGGYGYTF. In DNA form, the CDR3 reads TGCGCCAGTCTGGCCCTTGGTGGCTATGGCTACACCTTC.

This clonotype was observed a few times. V and J are TRBV5-1 and TRBJ2-1; D gene ambiguous. Germline V CDR1 and CDR2: SGHRS, YFSETQ. There are 15 residues in the CDR3. Trimming removed 5 bases at V and 0 bases at J, with 12 bases between. CDR3 in amino acids: CASRSVGGSYNEQFF. As DNA, the CDR3 is TGCGCCAGCAGGTCAGTGGGCGGCTCCTACAATGAGCAGTTCTTC.

There are many counts of this clonotype. The chain employs TRBV5-4 and TRBJ2-1; 9 nucleotides align to TRBD1. V was clipped by 0 bases and J by 7 bases; unmatched bases: 5. Germline CDR1 is SGHNT and CDR2 is YYREEE (reference sequence). The CDR3 runs to 15 residues. The CDR3 loop is CASSLGTGEWNEQFF. The CDR3, as DNA: TGTGCCAGCAGCTTGGGGACAGGGGAGTGGAATGAGCAGTTCTTC.

In this sample, this clonotype turned up many times. This rearrangement joins TRBV5-1 to TRBJ2-3, with D perhaps matching TRBD1 or TRBD2 (5 bases each). The V end was cut by 0 bases, the J end by 6 bases, with 11 bases between. Germline V gene data show CDR1 as SGHRS and CDR2 as YFSETQ. This CDR3 contains 14 residues. The DNA for the CDR3 is TGCGCCAGCAGCTTGGCCGGGGCAGGGGATACGCAGTATTTT. Translated: CASSLAGAGDTQYF.